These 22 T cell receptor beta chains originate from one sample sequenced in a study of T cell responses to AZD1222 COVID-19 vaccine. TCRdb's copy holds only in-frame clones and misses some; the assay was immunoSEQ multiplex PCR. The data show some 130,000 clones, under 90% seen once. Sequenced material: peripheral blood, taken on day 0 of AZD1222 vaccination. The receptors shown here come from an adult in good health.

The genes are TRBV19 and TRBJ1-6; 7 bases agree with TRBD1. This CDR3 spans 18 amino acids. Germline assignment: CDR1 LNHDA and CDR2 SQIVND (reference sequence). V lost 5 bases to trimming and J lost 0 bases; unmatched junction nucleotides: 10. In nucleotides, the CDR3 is TGTGCCAGTAGTGATAGACAGGGACAAAGCTCCTATAATTCACCCCTCCACTTT. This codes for CASSDRQGQSSYNSPLHF.

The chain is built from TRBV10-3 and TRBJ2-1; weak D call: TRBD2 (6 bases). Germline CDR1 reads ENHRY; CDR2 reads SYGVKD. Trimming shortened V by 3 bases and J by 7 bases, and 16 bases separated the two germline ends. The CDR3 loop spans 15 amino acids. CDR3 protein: CAISEEGRGVNEQFF. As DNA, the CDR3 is TGTGCCATCAGTGAAGAGGGGCGCGGGGTTAATGAGCAGTTCTTC.

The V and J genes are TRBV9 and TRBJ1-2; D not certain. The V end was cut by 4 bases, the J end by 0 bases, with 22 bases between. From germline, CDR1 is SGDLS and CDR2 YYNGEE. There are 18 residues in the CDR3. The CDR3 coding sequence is TGTGCCAGCAGCCCCTCCGAGTCTCCTTCTGCTTCTAACTATGGCTACACCTTC. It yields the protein CASSPSESPSASNYGYTF.

This chain's CDR3 is CASSSLTGTGNTIYF. The CDR3 bases are TGCGCCAGCAGCTCCCTGACAGGGACTGGAAACACCATATATTTT. The rearrangement joins TRBV5-1 to TRBJ1-3, with 7 positions matching TRBD1. The ends lost 3 bases at V and 2 bases at J; junction bases unmatched: 5. The germline V gene has CDR1 SGHRS and CDR2 YFSETQ. CDR3 length: 15 amino acids.

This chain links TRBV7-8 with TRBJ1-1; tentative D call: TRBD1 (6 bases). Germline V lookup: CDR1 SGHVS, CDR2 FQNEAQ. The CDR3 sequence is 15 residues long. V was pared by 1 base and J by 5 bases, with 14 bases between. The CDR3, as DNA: TGTGCCAGCAGCTTAGAGGGCAGGGGACGAACTGAAGCTTTCTTT. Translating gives CASSLEGRGRTEAFF.

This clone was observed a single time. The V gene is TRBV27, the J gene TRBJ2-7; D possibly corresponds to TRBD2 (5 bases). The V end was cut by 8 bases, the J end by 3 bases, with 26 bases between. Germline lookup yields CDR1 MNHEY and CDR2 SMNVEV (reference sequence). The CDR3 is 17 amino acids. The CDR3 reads CASSGIREAPRDYEQYF. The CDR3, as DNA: TGTGCCAGCTCCGGAATACGAGAGGCTCCGAGGGACTACGAGCAGTACTTC.

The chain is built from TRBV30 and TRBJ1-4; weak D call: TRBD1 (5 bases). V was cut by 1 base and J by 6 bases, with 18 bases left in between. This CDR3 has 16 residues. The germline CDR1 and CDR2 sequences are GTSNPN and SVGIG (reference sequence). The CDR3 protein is CAWSDDRGSFHEKLFF. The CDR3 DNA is TGTGCCTGGAGTGATGACAGAGGCTCGTTCCATGAAAAACTGTTTTTT.

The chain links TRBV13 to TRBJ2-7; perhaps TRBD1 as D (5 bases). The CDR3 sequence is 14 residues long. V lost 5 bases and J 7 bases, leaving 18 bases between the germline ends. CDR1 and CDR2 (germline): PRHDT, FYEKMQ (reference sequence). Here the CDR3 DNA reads TGTGCCAGCAGCATAAAAACAGGATTTGGGGAGCAGTACTTC. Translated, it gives CASSIKTGFGEQYF.

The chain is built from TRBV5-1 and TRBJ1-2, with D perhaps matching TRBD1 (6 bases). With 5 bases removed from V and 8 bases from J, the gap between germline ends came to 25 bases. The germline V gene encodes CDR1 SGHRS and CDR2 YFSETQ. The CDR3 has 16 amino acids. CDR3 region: CASSQGTAKMLGGYTF. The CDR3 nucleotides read TGCGCCAGCAGTCAGGGGACGGCAAAGATGTTAGGCGGCTACACCTTC.

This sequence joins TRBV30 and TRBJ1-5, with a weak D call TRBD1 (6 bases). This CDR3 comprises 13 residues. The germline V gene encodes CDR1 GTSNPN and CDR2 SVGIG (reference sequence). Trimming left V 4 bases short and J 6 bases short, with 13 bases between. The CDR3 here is CAWTPKGGQPQHF. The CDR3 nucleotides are TGTGCCTGGACCCCCAAGGGGGGTCAGCCCCAGCATTTT. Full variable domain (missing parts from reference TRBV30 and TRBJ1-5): SQTIHQWPATLVQPVGSPLSLECTVEGTSNPNLYWYRQAAGRGLQLLFYSVGIGQISSEVPQNLSASRPQDRQFILSSKKLLLSDSGFYLCAWTPKGGQPQHFGDGTRLSIL.

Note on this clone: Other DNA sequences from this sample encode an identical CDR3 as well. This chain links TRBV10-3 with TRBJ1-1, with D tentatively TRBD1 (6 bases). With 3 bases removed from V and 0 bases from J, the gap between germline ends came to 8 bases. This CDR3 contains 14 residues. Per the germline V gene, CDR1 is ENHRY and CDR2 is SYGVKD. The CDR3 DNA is TGTGCCATCAGTGAACAGGGTATGAACACTGAAGCTTTCTTT. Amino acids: CAISEQGMNTEAFF.

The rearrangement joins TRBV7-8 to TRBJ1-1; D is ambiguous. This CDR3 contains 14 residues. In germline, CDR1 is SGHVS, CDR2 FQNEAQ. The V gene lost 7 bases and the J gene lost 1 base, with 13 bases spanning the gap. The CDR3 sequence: CASIHTVWNTEAFF. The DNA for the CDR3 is TGTGCCAGCATTCACACGGTTTGGAACACTGAAGCTTTCTTT.

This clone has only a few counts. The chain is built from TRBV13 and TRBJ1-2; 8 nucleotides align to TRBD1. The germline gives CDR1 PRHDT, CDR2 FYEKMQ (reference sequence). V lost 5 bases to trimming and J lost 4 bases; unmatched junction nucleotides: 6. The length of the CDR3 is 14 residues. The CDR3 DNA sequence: TGTGCCAGCAGCATTCCAGGGGGCGCCTATGGCTACACCTTC. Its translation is CASSIPGGAYGYTF.

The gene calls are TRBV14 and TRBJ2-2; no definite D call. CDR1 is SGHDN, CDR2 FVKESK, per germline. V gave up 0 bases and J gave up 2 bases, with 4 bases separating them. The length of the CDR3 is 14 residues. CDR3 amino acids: CASSQDYNTGELFF. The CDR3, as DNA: TGTGCCAGCAGCCAAGACTATAACACCGGGGAGCTGTTTTTT.

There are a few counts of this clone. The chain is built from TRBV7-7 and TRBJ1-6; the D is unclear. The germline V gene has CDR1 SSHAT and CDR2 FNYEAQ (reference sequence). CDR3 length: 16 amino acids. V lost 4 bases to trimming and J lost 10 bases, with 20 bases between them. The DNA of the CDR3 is TGTGCCAGCAGCTCGGACCGGGATTTGGGTCCCTCACCCCTCCACTTT. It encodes CASSSDRDLGPSPLHF.

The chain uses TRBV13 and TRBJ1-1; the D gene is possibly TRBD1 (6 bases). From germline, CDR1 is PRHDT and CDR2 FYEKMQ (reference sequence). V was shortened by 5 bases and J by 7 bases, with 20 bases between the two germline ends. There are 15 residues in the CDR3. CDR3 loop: CASSHHREKGDEAFF. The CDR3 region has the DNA TGTGCCAGCAGCCACCACAGGGAGAAGGGGGATGAAGCTTTCTTT.

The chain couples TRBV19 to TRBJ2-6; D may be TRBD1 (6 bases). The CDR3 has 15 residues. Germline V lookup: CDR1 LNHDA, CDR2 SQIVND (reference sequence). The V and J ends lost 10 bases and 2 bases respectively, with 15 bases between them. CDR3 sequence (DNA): TGTGCCACCAGTTGGGCAGGGGCTGGGGCCAACGTCCTGACTTTC. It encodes CATSWAGAGANVLTF.

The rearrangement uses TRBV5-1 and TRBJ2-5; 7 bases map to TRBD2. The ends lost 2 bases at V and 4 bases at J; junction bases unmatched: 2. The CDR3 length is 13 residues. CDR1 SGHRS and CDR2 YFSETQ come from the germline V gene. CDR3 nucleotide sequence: TGCGCCAGCAGCTTTGGGGGGGGAGAGACCCAGTACTTC. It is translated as CASSFGGGETQYF. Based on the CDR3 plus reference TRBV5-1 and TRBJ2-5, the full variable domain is KAGVTQTPRYLIKTRGQQVTLSCSPISGHRSVSWYQQTPGQGLQFLFEYFSETQRNKGNFPGRFSGRQFSNSRSEMNVSTLELGDSALYLCASSFGGGETQYFGPGTRLLVL.

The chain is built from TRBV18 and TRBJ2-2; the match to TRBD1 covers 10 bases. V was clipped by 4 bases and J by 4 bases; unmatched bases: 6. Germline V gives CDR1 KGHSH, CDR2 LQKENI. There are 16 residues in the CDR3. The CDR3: CASSRSGTGVTGELFF. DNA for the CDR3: TGTGCCAGCTCACGCTCCGGGACAGGGGTCACCGGGGAGCTGTTTTTT.

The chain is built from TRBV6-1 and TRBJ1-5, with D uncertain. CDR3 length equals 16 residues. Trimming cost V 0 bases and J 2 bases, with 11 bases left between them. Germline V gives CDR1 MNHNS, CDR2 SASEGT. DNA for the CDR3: TGTGCCAGCAGTGAAGCGTTGGGAATCGGCAATCAGCCCCAGCATTTT. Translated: CASSEALGIGNQPQHF.

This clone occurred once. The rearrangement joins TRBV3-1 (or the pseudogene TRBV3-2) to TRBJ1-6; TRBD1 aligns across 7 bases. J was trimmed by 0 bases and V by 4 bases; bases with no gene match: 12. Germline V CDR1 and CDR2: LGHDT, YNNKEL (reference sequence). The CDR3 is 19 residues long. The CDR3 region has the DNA TGTGCCAGCAGCCGCACCCCTCCGGGACAGAGCTCCTATAATTCACCCCTCCACTTT. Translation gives CASSRTPPGQSSYNSPLHF.

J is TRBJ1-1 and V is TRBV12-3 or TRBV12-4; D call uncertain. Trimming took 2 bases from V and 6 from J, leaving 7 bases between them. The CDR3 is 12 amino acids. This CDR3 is CASSLREAEAFF. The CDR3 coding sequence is TGTGCCAGCAGTTTACGAGAGGCTGAAGCTTTCTTT.